This is a list of T cell receptor beta chains from one sample in a study of T cells in tumors after PD-1 blockade. Assay used: immunoSEQ multiplex PCR; TCRdb lists only in-frame clones, some missing. The sample lists about 47,000 clones; approximately 75% were seen once. The input for sequencing was PBMCs, taken before anti-PD-1 treatment. The receptors come from a human donor with basal cell carcinoma. Each CDR3 is given with its conserved first and last residue. D genes are given only for firm matches. Size values are once, few and many counts, or a class for expanded clones, and some rows have none.

V gene	D gene	J gene	clone size	CDR3 protein	CDR3 DNA
TRBV5-4	.	TRBJ1-2	few	CASSLEQIYGYTF	TGTGCCAGCAGCTTGGAACAGATCTATGGCTACACCTTC
TRBV7-9	.	TRBJ2-3	once	CASSLGSGGDTQYF	TGTGCCAGCAGCTTAGGCTCTGGGGGAGATACGCAGTATTTT
TRBV2	TRBD1	TRBJ1-2	.	CASSPDNLSTGGYGYTF	TGTGCCAGCAGTCCTGATAACTTATCGACAGGGGGATATGGCTACACCTTC
TRBV6-5	.	TRBJ1-2	.	CASSSGGGSYGYTF	TGTGCCAGCAGTAGCGGCGGGGGCAGCTATGGCTACACCTTC
TRBV21-1	.	TRBJ1-3	.	CASSRTGASGNTIYF	TGTGCCAGCAGCAGAACGGGGGCATCTGGAAACACCATATATTTT
TRBV6-5	.	TRBJ1-1	.	CASRPSGGSTEAFF	TGTGCCAGCAGGCCCTCCGGGGGTTCGACTGAAGCTTTCTTT
TRBV7-2	.	TRBJ1-1	.	CASSFRSGSAMNTEAFF	TGTGCCAGCAGCTTTCGCTCAGGGAGCGCAATGAACACTGAAGCTTTCTTT
TRBV5-4	.	TRBJ1-2	.	CASSIGTPGSNYGYTF	TGTGCCAGCAGCATCGGGACACCCGGATCTAACTATGGCTACACCTTC
TRBV2	TRBD1	TRBJ2-5	.	CASAQGRETQYF	TGTGCCAGCGCACAGGGGAGAGAGACCCAGTACTTC
TRBV5-1	.	TRBJ2-2	once	CASSLAVLGPDRGVSGELFF	TGCGCCAGCAGCTTGGCCGTCTTAGGGCCAGATAGGGGAGTATCCGGGGAGCTGTTTTTT
TRBV6-5	.	TRBJ2-5	.	CASSYSGRQETQYF	TGTGCCAGCAGTTACTCCGGCAGACAAGAGACCCAGTACTTC
TRBV28	TRBD1	TRBJ2-7	.	CASSTTRTGPSEQYF	TGTGCCAGCAGTACGACGAGGACAGGGCCTTCCGAGCAGTACTTC
TRBV3-1/TRBV3-2	TRBD2	TRBJ2-7	.	CASSLGGYEQYF	TGTGCCAGCAGCCTCGGGGGGTACGAGCAGTACTTC
TRBV6-4	.	TRBJ1-4	.	CASRAGHSSNEKLFF	TGTGCCAGCAGAGCTGGACATTCTTCTAATGAAAAACTGTTTTTT
TRBV24-1	.	TRBJ1-1	.	CATRSGVSEAFF	TGTGCCACCAGATCCGGGGTCTCTGAAGCTTTCTTT
TRBV21-1	.	TRBJ2-4	.	CASSGSATKNIQYF	TGTGCCAGCAGCGGCAGCGCGACCAAAAACATTCAGTACTTC
TRBV7-2	TRBD1	TRBJ1-2	.	CASSPGQVLAAGYTF	TGTGCCAGCAGCCCAGGACAGGTTTTAGCAGCTGGCTACACCTTC
TRBV10-1	.	TRBJ1-5	.	CASSAGLGQPQHF	TGCGCCAGCAGCGCAGGGTTGGGTCAGCCCCAGCATTTT
TRBV7-9	TRBD1	TRBJ1-2	.	CASSTLVTGVANYGYTF	TGTGCCAGCAGCACCTTGGTGACAGGGGTAGCTAACTATGGCTACACCTTC
TRBV29-1	.	TRBJ1-1	.	CSVPQGNTEAFF	TGCAGCGTTCCACAGGGGAACACTGAAGCTTTCTTT
TRBV30	.	TRBJ2-7	.	CAWGTRREQYF	TGTGCCTGGGGGACAAGGAGAGAGCAGTACTTC
TRBV5-1	TRBD1	TRBJ2-3	.	CASSLDRGIGTDTQYF	TGCGCCAGCAGCCTGGACAGGGGAATAGGTACAGATACGCAGTATTTT
TRBV7-9	.	TRBJ2-7	.	CASSPSWGTGYEQYF	TGTGCCAGCAGCCCAAGCTGGGGGACGGGCTACGAGCAGTACTTC
TRBV5-6	.	TRBJ2-1	.	CASSPWGNEQFF	TGTGCCAGCAGCCCGTGGGGGAATGAGCAGTTCTTC
TRBV9	.	TRBJ1-3	.	CASSTTGGSSLSLSGNTIYF	TGTGCCAGCAGCACCACGGGGGGCAGCTCTTTGTCCCTTTCTGGAAACACCATATATTTT
TRBV4-1	TRBD1	TRBJ2-5	.	CASSLRTGLGETQYF	TGCGCCAGCAGCCTCAGGACAGGGCTGGGAGAGACCCAGTACTTC